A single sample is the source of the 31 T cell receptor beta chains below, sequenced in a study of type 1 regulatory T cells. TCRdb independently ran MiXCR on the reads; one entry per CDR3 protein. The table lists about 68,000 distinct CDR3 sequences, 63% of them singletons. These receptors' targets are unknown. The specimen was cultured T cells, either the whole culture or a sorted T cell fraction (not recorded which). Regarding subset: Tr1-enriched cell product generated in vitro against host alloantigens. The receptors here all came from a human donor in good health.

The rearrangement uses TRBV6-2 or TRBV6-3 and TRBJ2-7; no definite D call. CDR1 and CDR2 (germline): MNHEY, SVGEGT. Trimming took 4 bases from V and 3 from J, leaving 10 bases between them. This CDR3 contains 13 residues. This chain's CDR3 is CASSFAKNYEQYF. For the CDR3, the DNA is TGTGCCAGCAGTTTTGCAAAAAACTACGAGCAGTACTTC.

CDR3 coding DNA: TGTGCCAGCAGTTTTACTGTGGGGAGGGCTGAAGCTTTCTTT. This encodes CASSFTVGRAEAFF. The J gene is TRBJ1-1, the V gene TRBV27; D not resolved. CDR3 size: 14 residues. Germline V gene sequence: CDR1 MNHEY, CDR2 SMNVEV (reference sequence). The V end lost 3 bases, the J end lost 6 bases, and 14 bases lay between the germline ends.

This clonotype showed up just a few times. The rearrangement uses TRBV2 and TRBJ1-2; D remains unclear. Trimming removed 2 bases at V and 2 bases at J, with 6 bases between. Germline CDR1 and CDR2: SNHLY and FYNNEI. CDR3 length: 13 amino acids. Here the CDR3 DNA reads TGTGCCAGCAGTGAACAGGAAAACTATGGCTACACCTTC. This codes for CASSEQENYGYTF.

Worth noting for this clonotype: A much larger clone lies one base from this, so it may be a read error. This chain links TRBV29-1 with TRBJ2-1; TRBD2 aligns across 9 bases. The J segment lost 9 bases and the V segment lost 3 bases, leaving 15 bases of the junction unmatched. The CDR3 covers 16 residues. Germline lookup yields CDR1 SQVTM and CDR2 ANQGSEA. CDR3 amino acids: CSVDGEGELAGGEQFF. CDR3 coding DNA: TGCAGCGTTGATGGTGAGGGGGAACTAGCGGGCGGTGAGCAGTTCTTC.

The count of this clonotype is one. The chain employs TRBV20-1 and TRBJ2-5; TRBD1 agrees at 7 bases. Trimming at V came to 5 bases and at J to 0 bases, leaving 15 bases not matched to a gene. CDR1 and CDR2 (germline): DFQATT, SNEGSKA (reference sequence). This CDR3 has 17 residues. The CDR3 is CSAPTGDGFADQETQYF. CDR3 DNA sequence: TGCAGTGCTCCAACAGGGGACGGGTTTGCGGACCAAGAGACCCAGTACTTC.

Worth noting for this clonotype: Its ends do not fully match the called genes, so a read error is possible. CDR3: CSVEAGAEETQYF. CDR3 nucleotides: TGCAGCGTGGAAGCGGGAGCCGAAGAGACCCAGTACTTC. This chain joins TRBV29-1 and TRBJ2-5; the match to TRBD2 covers 8 bases. The CDR3 has 13 residues. Germline values: CDR1 SQVTM, CDR2 ANQGSEA.

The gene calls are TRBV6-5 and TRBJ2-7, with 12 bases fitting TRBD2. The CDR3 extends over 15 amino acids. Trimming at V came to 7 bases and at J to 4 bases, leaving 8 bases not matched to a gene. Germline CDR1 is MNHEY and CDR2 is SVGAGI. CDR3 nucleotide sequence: TGTGCCAGCACCAATCCGACTAGCGGGAGATACGAGCAGTACTTC. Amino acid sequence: CASTNPTSGRYEQYF.

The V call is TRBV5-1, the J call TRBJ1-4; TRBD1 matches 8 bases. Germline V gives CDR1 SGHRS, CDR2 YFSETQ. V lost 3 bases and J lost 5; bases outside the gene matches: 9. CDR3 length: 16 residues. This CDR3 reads CASSSDPWTGNEKLFF. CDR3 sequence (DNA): TGCGCCAGCAGCTCAGACCCCTGGACAGGGAATGAAAAACTGTTTTTT.

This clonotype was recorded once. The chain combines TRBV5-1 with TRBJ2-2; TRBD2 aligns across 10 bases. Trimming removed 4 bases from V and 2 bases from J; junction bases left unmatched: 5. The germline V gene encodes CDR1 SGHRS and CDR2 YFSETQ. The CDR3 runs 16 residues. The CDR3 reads CASSHRTSGNTGELFF. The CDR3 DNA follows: TGCGCCAGCAGCCACCGGACTAGCGGAAACACCGGGGAGCTGTTTTTT.

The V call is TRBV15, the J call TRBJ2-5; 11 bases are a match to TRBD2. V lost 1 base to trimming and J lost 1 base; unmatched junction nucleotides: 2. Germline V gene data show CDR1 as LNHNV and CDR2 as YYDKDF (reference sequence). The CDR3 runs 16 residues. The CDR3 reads CATSRGLAGIQETQYF. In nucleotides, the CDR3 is TGTGCCACCAGCAGAGGACTAGCGGGGATCCAAGAGACCCAGTACTTC. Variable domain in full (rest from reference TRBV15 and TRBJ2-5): DAMVIQNPRYQVTQFGKPVTLSCSQTLNHNVMYWYQQKSSQAPKLLFHYYDKDFNNEADTPDNFQSRRPNTSFCFLDIRSPGLGDTAMYLCATSRGLAGIQETQYFGPGTRLLVL.

The CDR3 loop is CASSPHVASGSSTDTQYF. DNA of the CDR3: TGTGCCAGCAGCCCCCATGTAGCTAGCGGAAGTAGCACAGATACGCAGTATTTT. The chain uses TRBV3-1 and TRBJ2-3, with TRBD2 matching 7 bases. The CDR3 length is 18 residues. Germline V gene lookup returns CDR1 LGHDT and CDR2 YNNKEL (reference sequence). The trim removed 4 bases at V and 0 bases at J, leaving 13 bases unmatched.

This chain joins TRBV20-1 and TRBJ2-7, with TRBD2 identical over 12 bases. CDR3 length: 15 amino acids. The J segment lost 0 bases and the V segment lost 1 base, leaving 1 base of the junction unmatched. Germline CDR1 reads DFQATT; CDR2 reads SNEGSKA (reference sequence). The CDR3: CSARATSGSSYEQYF. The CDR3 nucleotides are TGCAGTGCTAGAGCGACTAGCGGGAGCTCCTACGAGCAGTACTTC.

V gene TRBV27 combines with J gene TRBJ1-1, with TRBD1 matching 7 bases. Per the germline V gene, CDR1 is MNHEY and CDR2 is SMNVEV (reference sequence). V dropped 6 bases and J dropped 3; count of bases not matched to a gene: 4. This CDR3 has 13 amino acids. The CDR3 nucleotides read TGTGCCAGCAGAGGGACAGACCACACTGAAGCTTTCTTT. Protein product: CASRGTDHTEAFF.

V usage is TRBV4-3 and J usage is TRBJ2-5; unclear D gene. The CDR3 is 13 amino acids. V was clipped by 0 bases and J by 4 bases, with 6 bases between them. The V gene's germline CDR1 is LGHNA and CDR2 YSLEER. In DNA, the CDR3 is TGCGCCAGCAGCCAAGATTGGGGAGAGACCCAGTACTTC. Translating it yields CASSQDWGETQYF.

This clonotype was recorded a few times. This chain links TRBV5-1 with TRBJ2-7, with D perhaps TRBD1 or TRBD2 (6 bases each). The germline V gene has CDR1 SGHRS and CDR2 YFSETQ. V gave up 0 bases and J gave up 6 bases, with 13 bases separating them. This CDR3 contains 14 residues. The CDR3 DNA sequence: TGCGCCAGCAGCTTGGTAGGGGGGCGCACCGAGCAGTACTTC. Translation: CASSLVGGRTEQYF.

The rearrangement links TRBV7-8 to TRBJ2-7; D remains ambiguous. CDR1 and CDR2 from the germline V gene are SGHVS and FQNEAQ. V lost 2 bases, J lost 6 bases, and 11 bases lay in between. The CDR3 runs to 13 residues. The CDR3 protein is CASSLQLASEQYF. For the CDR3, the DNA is TGTGCCAGCAGCTTACAGCTGGCTAGCGAGCAGTACTTC. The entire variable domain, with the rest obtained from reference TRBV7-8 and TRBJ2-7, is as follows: GAGVSQSPRYKVAKRGQDVALRCDPISGHVSLFWYQQALGQGPEFLTYFQNEAQLDKSGLPSDRFFAERPEGSVSTLKIQRTQQEDSAVYLCASSLQLASEQYFGPGTRLTVT.

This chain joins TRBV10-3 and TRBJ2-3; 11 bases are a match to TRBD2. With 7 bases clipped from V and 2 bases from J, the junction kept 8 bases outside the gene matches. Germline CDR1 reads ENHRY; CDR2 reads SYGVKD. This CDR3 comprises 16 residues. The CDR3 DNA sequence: TGTGCCATCAAATCCGGGACTAGCGGAAACACAGATACGCAGTATTTT. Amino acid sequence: CAIKSGTSGNTDTQYF.

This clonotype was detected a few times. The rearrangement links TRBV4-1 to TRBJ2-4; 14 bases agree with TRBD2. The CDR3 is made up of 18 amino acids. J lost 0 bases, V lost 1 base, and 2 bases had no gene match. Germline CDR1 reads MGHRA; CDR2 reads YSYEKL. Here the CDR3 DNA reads TGCGCCAGCAGCCAAGGACTAGCGGGAGGGCTAGCCAAAAACATTCAGTACTTC. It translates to CASSQGLAGGLAKNIQYF.

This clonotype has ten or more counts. CDR3 nucleotides: TGCAGTGCCCCAGCCGGGACAGGGAGTAGGAATGAGCAGTTCTTC. It yields the protein CSAPAGTGSRNEQFF. The V gene is TRBV20-1, the J gene TRBJ2-1; 9 nucleotides agree with TRBD1. The CDR3 covers 15 residues. The germline CDR1 and CDR2 sequences are DFQATT and SNEGSKA (reference sequence). The junction had 13 bases not matched to a gene; V was cut back by 6 bases and J by 7 bases.

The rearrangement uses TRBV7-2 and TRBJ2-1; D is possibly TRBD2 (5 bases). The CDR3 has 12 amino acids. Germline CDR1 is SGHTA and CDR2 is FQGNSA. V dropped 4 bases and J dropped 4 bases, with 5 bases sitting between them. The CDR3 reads CASSSGYNEQFF. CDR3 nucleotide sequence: TGTGCCAGCAGCTCGGGATACAATGAGCAGTTCTTC.

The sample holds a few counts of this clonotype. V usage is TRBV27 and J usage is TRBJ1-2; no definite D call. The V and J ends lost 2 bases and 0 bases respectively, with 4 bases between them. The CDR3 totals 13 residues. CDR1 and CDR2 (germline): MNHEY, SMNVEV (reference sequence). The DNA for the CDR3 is TGTGCCAGCAGTTTAACAGCTAACTATGGCTACACCTTC. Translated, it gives CASSLTANYGYTF.

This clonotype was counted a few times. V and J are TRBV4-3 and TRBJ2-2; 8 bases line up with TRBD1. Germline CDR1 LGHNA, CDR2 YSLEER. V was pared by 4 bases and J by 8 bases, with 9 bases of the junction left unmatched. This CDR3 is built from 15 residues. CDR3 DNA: TGCGCCAGCAGCCGGGTGACAGGGGAGATAGGGGAGCTGTTTTTT. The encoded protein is CASSRVTGEIGELFF.

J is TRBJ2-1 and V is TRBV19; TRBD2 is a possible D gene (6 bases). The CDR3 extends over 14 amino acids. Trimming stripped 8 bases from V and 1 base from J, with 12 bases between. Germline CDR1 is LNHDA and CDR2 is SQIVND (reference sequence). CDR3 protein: CASQTGVSYNEQFF. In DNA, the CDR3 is TGTGCCAGTCAAACGGGAGTGTCCTACAATGAGCAGTTCTTC.

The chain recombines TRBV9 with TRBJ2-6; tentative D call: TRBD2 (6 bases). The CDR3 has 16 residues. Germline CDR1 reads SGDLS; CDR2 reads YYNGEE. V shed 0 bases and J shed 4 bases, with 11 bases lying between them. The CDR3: CASSVVGGVGANVLTF. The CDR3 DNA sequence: TGTGCCAGCAGCGTAGTAGGAGGGGTCGGGGCCAACGTCCTGACTTTC.

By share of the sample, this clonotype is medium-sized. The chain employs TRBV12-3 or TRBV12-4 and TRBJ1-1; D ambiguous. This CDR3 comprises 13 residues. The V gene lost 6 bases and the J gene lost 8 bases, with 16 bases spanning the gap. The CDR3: CASRNPTVGEAFF. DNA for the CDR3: TGTGCCAGCAGGAACCCGACGGTCGGGGAAGCTTTCTTT.

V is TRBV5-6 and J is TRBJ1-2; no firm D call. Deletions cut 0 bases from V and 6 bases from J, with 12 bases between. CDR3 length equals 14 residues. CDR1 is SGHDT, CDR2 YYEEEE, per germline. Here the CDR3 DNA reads TGTGCCAGCAGCTTGGTCGAGGAGGGTAATGGCTACACCTTC. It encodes CASSLVEEGNGYTF.

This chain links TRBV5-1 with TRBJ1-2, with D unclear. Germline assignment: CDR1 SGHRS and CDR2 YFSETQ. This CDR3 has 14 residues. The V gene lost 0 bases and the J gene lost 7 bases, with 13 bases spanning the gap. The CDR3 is CASSLEPGVGGYTF. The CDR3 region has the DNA TGCGCCAGCAGCTTGGAGCCGGGCGTCGGTGGCTACACCTTC.

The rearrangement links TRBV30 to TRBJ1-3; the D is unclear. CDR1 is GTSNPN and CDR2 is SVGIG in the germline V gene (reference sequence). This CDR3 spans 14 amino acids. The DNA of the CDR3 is TGTGCAACAAAAAGGGCTATCTCTGGAAACACCATATATTTT. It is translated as CATKRAISGNTIYF.

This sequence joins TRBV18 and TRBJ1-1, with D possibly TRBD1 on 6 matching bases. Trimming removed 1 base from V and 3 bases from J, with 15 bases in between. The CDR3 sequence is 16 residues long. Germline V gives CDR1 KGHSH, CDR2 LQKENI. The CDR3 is CASSPRENTGHTEAFF. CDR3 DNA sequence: TGTGCCAGCTCACCACGGGAAAATACAGGGCACACTGAAGCTTTCTTT.

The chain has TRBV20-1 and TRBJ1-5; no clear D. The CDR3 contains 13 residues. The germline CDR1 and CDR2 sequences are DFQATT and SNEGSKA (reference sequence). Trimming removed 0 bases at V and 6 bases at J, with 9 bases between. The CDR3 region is CSARDYSGQPQHF. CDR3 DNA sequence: TGCAGTGCTAGAGATTATTCAGGTCAGCCCCAGCATTTT.

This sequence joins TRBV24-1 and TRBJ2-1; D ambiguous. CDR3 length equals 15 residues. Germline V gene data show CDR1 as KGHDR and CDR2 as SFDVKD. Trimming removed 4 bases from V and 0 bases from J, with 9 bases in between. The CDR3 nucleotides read TGTGCCACCAGTGAGGGTTCTAGCTCCTACAATGAGCAGTTCTTC. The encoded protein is CATSEGSSSYNEQFF.